This TCR beta chain was observed in a study of cytomegalovirus exposure and HLA in healthy donors (dated by TCRdb to about 2017). Regarding the complete study: An earlier analysis of approximately 640 of the donors reported more than 250 Gb of sequence data and 117 million unique TCR beta sequences from 150 million to 200 million T cells. Rather than using new phenotypic data, the later analysis identified candidate immune exposures from TCR beta sequences and from how often those sequences occurred across donors. The number of donors typed differed by locus, with roughly 629-640 for A, B, C, DRB1 and DQB1, 522 for DQA1, 600 to 610 for DPA1, and approximately 470 for DPB1. Among the roughly 400 genotyped donors, about 85% belonged to the genetic ancestry cluster associated with self-reported Caucasian donors. Class I and class II HLA loci were covered by the typing at four-digit resolution. The T cell repertoires of several hundred subjects were profiled by immunosequencing and related to cytomegalovirus serostatus. Along with the approximately 620-subject first cohort, a separate validation cohort of over 90 different subjects was used. A later genetic analysis took genome-wide SNP genotypes for about 65% of the 666 donors and used that subset as a discovery cohort. Because of strong linkage in the cohort, roughly five DR-DQ haplotypes were treated as single units for association and clustering. High-throughput TCR immunosequencing, statistical association of individual TCRs with disease status, and machine learning were combined to predict cytomegalovirus infection status. All discovery cohort repertoires had been generated on a single sequencing platform. In an earlier analysis of about 590 of the donors, high-throughput TCR beta sequencing was used to judge whether each TCR beta V gene segment behaved as functional or pseudogenic. A later analysis re-analyzed previously published TCR beta repertoires from 666 donors and added high-resolution HLA genotyping to study TCR occurrence patterns. Roughly 300 gigabases of sequencing data and tens of millions of unique TCR sequences made up an early release that covered some 640 HLA-typed donors. The study was designed to test whether signatures of past pathogen exposure could be identified by cataloging public T cell receptors. On average, around 200,000 unique TCR beta nucleotide sequences were sequenced per donor among a few hundred genotyped donors of the cohort, with around 19% of those sequences being non-productive. Donor age, sex, ethnicity and CMV serostatus were compiled together with the repertoire data. Points the paper makes about the study in general: The only immune exposure information available for the cohort was CMV serostatus. A further reported finding was that TCR beta sequences accurately predicted the HLA-A and HLA-B alleles for most subjects in the first cohort. According to the authors, the approach could potentially be generalized to other disease states and immunological phenotypes. Three of the identified cytomegalovirus-associated TCR beta chains were confirmed in vitro to be specific for cytomegalovirus antigens. In a later analysis, TCR association rates were found to vary across HLA loci, with the most associated TCRs seen for DRB1 alleles and the fewest for HLA-C alleles. Compared with equally common non-associated chains, HLA-associated TCR beta chains in a later analysis were more clonally expanded and had lower generation probabilities. The classifier was reported to diagnose cytomegalovirus status with high specificity and sensitivity in both the original cohort and the validation cohort. Most CMV-associated TCR beta chains appeared to be HLA-restricted in a later analysis, and the HLA associations seemed to be driven largely by CMV exposure. Roughly uniform sequencing depth across donors was assumed in presence/absence analyses, although this assumption may not hold. In this cohort, only TCR beta chains were sequenced, and detectable features were limited by the absence of alpha or paired-chain data. Assigning TCR associations to individual alleles was difficult when HLA alleles, especially DR and DQ, strongly co-occurred. A cluster of highly shared sequence variants was judged likely to represent a technical artifact of the sequencing pipeline. A later genetic analysis reported fewer N-insertions in productive TCRs among donors in an Asian-associated ancestry cluster than the approximately 700-donor mean. Specific HLA alleles were associated with 18,000 or so TCR beta sequences at a false discovery rate of 0.05 in a later analysis. The study listed approximately 150 TCR beta chains as associated with cytomegalovirus. Most TCR sequences were observed very rarely across donors, whereas some public TCRs were present in many individuals. In a later genetic analysis, a missense DCLRE1C variant was associated with V-gene and J-gene trimming of TCR beta chains, and the association was replicated in an independent cohort. Some IMGT-functional V segments, including TRBV6-2 and TRBV6-3, could not be distinguished by the 87-base-pair reads and were therefore excluded. The earlier analysis of about 600 of the donors excluded some 15 rarely observed V segments, including chromosome 9 orphons, because counts were too low. A later analysis reported that several top co-occurrence clusters appeared linked to parvovirus B19, influenza, CMV and Epstein-Barr virus. In an earlier analysis of roughly 500 of the donors, most TCR beta V segments appeared in productive rearrangements about 87% or about 30% of the time, broadly matching IMGT annotations. HLA typing was unavailable for some donors at each locus, so association tests used only the typed subset. Correlated functional status among segregating V segments might be attributable to linkage disequilibrium, but an unknown experimental factor could not be ruled out.

The cohort was made up of around 720 healthy bone marrow donors. At the time of sampling, all cohort members were nominally healthy, though unrecorded immune exposures were likely present. The donor tested CMV seropositive and was one of the 289 seropositive cohort members. Each donor provided a peripheral blood sample, and peripheral blood mononuclear cells were used for TCR beta sequencing. Genomic DNA extraction from the blood cell samples was performed with the Qiagen DNeasy Blood Extraction Kit. The method behind the library was the immunoSEQ multiplex PCR assay. A mixture of 60 forward primers for TCR Vbeta segments and 13 reverse primers for TCR Jbeta segments was used in the multiplex PCR. Amplification of the CDR3 region of rearranged TCR beta genes was performed with a multiplex PCR assay on genomic DNA. The amplified TCR beta libraries were sequenced on the Illumina HiSeq System as 87-base-pair reads. The authors processed their data as follows. A later analysis tallied roughly 78 million unique TCR beta chains across the 666 repertoires, and approximately 9.9 million of those chains were shared by two or more donors. A nearest-neighbor algorithm error-corrected the raw reads and collapsed the reads into unique sequences, merging closely related sequences to remove PCR and sequencing errors. To assign V, D and J gene segments, CDR3 sequences were aligned to IMGT reference sequences. For a sequence to be retained, a match of at least six nucleotides was required to both a V gene segment and a J gene segment. A rearrangement was called productive if the CDR3 had no stop codons and remained in frame with V and J, and every other rearrangement was called non-productive. Following IMGT convention, CDR3 was defined as the stretch from the second conserved V-encoded cysteine to the conserved J-encoded phenylalanine. The earlier analysis of 450 to 750 of the donors excluded any sequence lacking an unambiguous match to a single V gene segment. An earlier analysis of almost 600 of the donors classified V segments as functional when productive rearrangements were above 56.7% and as segregating when the standard deviation between donors was above 5%. A statistical classification framework was built for diagnosing cytomegalovirus status from the catalog of TCR beta chain sequences. A later analysis assigned V and J genes by comparing TCR nucleotide sequences with IMGT/GENE-DB human TR gene sequences. The TCRdist pipeline was used in a later analysis to assign CDR3 sequences and most-parsimonious VDJ recombination scenarios. In a later analysis, each TCR beta chain was defined by its CDR3 amino acid sequence together with its V-gene family, and reads without a unique V-gene family were excluded. In a later analysis, 450 to 600 highly shared, low-generation-probability nucleotide sequences were removed to address suspected cross-contamination and a sequencing artifact. A later analysis calculated a clonal expansion index for each public chain from normalized within-repertoire ranks of inferred template counts. A later analysis computed generation probabilities with a VDJ recombination model fitted to out-of-frame rearrangements, and checked the results against IGoR. In a later analysis, TCR-TCR, TCR-HLA and TCR-CMV co-occurrence was scored with hypergeometric tests, and a repertoire-size bias correction was applied to TCR pairs. To estimate false discovery rates, a later analysis permuted the HLA or CMV assignments 20 times. A later analysis grouped co-occurring TCRs with DBSCAN, adding TCRdist sequence similarity when clustering within HLA-allele-positive subsets. Co-occurrence clustering excluded repertoires with fewer than 30,000 or more than 120,000 public chains, plus five with anomalous nucleotide sharing. TCRdb's version of the immuneACCESS table is confined to in-frame rearrangements and falls short of the full clone set. An unresolved V gene accounts for under half of the shortfall where checked; the remainder is of unknown origin. V and J calls and clone size are those listed in that table; D and trimming were worked out from the DNA. Across this sample there are 91,000 or so clones, with over 60% seen only once. Clones ranked in the top ten supply approximately 5.1% of the sample.

CDR1 and CDR2 are read off the germline V gene as MNHNS and SASEGT. The V end gives up 9 bases and the J end 6 bases, leaving 8 bases in the junction not matched to a gene. The CDR3 numbers 12 residues from cysteine through phenylalanine. Left in the record is the CDR3 DNA by itself, 36 bases read in frame from the first base. Details on this clone: It has no known antigen specificity. Base-call qualities are not available, and no considerably larger clone is one nucleotide away.

The V and J genes are TRBV6-1 and TRBJ2-7; a stretch of 7 junction bases matches TRBD1. Sequencing input: PBMCs. The receptor was isolated from a man aged 30 to 39 in good health and CMV-seropositive. CDR3 reads: CASVTGTFEQYF. The nucleotides are TGTGCCAGTGTGACAGGGACCTTCGAGCAGTACTTC.